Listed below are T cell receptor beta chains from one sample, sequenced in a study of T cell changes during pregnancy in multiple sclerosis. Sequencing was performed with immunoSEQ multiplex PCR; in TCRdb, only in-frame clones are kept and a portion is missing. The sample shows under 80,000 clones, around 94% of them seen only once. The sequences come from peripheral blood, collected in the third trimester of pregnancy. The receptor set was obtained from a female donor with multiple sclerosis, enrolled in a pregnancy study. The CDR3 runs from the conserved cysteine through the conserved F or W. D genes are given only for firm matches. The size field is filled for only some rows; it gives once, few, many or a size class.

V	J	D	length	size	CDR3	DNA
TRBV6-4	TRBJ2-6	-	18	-	CASSPLARGSSGANVLTF	TGTGCCAGCAGCCCATTGGCCAGGGGCTCCTCTGGGGCCAACGTCCTGACTTTC
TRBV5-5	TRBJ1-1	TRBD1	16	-	CASSLLPTGENTEAFF	TGTGCCAGCAGCCTACTGCCCACAGGGGAAAACACTGAAGCTTTCTTT
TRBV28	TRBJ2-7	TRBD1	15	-	CASGGQLSSTYEQYF	TGTGCCAGCGGGGGACAGCTATCTTCCACCTACGAGCAGTACTTC
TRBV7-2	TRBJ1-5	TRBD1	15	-	CASSLDGQGYQPQHF	TGTGCCAGCAGCTTAGACGGACAGGGGTATCAGCCCCAGCATTTT
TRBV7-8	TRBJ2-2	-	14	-	CASSLGQITGELFF	TGTGCCAGCAGCTTAGGGCAGATCACCGGGGAGCTGTTTTTT
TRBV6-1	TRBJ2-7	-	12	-	CASRGQPGGNNF	TGTGCCAGCAGGGGACAGCCCGGCGGGAATAACTTC
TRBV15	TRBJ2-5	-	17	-	CATSRDLGRPYQETQYF	TGTGCCACCAGCAGAGATTTGGGCAGGCCTTACCAAGAGACCCAGTACTTC
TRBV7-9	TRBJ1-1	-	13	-	CASSWTVNTEAFF	TGTGCCAGCAGCTGGACAGTGAACACTGAAGCTTTCTTT
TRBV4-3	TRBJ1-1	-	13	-	CASSQGGNTEAFF	TGCGCCAGCAGCCAAGGCGGGAACACTGAAGCTTTCTTT
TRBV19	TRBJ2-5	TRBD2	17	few	CASSMIAGGQFEETQYF	TGTGCCAGTAGTATGATAGCGGGGGGGCAATTCGAAGAGACCCAGTACTTC
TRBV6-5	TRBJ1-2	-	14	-	CASTKTASNYGYTF	TGTGCCAGCACCAAGACAGCTTCTAACTATGGCTACACCTTC
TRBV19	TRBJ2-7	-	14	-	CASSIGFRDYEQYF	TGTGCCAGTAGTATTGGATTCAGGGACTACGAGCAGTACTTC
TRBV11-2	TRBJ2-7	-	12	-	CASSLYSYEQYF	TGTGCCAGCAGTCTCTATTCTTACGAGCAGTACTTC
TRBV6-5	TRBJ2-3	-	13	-	CASSAGLAYTQYF	TGTGCCAGCAGTGCCGGGCTAGCCTATACGCAGTATTTT
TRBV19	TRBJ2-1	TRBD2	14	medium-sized	CATEIAGDYNEQFF	TGTGCCACGGAAATAGCGGGGGACTACAATGAGCAGTTCTTC
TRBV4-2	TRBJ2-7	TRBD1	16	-	CASSRRGQGPNYEQYF	TGTGCCAGCAGCCGGCGAGGACAGGGACCGAACTACGAGCAGTACTTC
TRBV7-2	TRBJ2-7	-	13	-	CASSLRRQAPTYF	TGTGCCAGCAGCCTGCGGCGACAGGCCCCCACGTATTTC
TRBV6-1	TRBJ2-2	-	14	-	CASSARTATGELFF	TGTGCCAGCAGTGCCCGGACAGCCACCGGGGAGCTGTTTTTT
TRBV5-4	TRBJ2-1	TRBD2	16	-	CASSSGSGGSYNEQFF	TGTGCCAGCAGCTCCGGCAGCGGGGGTTCCTACAATGAGCAGTTCTTC
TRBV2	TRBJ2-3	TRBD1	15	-	CASSEVTGSTDTQYF	TGTGCCAGCAGTGAAGTGACAGGGAGCACAGATACGCAGTATTTT
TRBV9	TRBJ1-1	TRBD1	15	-	CASRFGTGLNTEAFF	TGTGCCAGCAGGTTTGGGACAGGGTTGAACACTGAAGCTTTCTTT
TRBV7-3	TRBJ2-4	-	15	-	CASSLYLTVKNIQYF	TGTGCCAGCAGCCTCTACTTGACTGTTAAAAACATTCAGTACTTC
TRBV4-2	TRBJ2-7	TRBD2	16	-	CASSQPELAGVDEQYF	TGTGCCAGCAGCCAACCAGAACTAGCGGGGGTTGACGAGCAGTACTTC
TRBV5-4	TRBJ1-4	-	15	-	CASSLRAQGSEKLFF	TGTGCCAGCAGCCTCCGGGCCCAGGGATCTGAAAAACTGTTTTTT